The sequence of this TCR beta chain was determined in a study of T cell responses to AZD1222 COVID-19 vaccine. Study outcomes and limitations: Increased Spike-specific TCR breadth and depth were observed after two AZD1222 doses.

Germline loops: CDR1 SQVTM, CDR2 ANQGSEA. Losses at the gene ends were 6 bases for V and 8 bases for J; bases not matched to a gene: 10. The length of the CDR3 is 14 residues. Sequencing was performed with immunoSEQ multiplex PCR; in TCRdb, only in-frame clones are kept and a portion is missing. The sample carries over 95,000 clones, around 87% recorded once. Points on this clone: Its antigen remains unknown.

The rearrangement joins TRBV29-1 to TRBJ1-2; 12 bases align to TRBD1. The origin of this receptor is an adult in good health. The sequencing here drew on peripheral blood, taken on day 0 of AZD1222 vaccination. This chain's CDR3 is CSVQRGTGGEGYTF. The CDR3, as DNA: TGCAGCGTCCAGCGAGGGACAGGGGGCGAAGGCTACACCTTC.